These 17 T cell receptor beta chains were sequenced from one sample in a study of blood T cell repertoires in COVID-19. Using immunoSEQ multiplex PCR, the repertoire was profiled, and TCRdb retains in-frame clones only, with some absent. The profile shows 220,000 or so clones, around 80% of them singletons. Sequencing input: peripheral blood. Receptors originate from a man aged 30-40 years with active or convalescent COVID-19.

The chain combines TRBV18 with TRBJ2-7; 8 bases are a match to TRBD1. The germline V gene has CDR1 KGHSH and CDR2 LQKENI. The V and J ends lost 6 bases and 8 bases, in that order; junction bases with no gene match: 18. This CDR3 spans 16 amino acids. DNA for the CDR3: TGTGCCAGCTCGGCGACCGGACAGGGTGAATTTGCGAAGCAGTACTTC. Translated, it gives CASSATGQGEFAKQYF.

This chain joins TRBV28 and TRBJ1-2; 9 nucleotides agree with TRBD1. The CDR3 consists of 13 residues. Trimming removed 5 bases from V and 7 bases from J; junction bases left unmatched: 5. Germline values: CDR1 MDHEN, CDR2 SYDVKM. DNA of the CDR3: TGTGCCAGCAGTACCCGGACAGGGGCTGGCTACACCTTC. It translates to CASSTRTGAGYTF.

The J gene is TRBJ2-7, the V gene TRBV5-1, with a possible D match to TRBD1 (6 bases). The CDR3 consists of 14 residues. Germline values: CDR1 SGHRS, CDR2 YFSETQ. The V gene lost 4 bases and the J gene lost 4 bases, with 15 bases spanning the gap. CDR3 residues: CASSLRDTKYEQYF. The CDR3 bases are TGCGCCAGCAGCCTCCGGGACACCAAATACGAGCAGTACTTC.

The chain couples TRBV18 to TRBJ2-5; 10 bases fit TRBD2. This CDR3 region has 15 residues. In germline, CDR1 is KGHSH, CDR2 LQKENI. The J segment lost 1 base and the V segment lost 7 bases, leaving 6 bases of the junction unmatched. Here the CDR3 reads CASCQTSGFQETQYF. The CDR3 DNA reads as TGTGCCAGCTGTCAGACTAGCGGGTTCCAAGAGACCCAGTACTTC. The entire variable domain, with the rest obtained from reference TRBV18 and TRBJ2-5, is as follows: NAGVMQNPRHLVRRRGQEARLRCSPMKGHSHVYWYRQLPEEGLKFMVYLQKENIIDESGMPKERFSAEFPKEGPSILRIQQVVRGDSAAYFCASCQTSGFQETQYFGPGTRLLVL.

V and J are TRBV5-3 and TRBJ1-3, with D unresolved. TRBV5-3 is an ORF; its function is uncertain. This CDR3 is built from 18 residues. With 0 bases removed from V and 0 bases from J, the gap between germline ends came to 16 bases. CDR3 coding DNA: TGTGCCAGAAGCTTGGCCCTGGGCTCGGCCTGCTCTGGAAACACCATATATTTT. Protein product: CARSLALGSACSGNTIYF.

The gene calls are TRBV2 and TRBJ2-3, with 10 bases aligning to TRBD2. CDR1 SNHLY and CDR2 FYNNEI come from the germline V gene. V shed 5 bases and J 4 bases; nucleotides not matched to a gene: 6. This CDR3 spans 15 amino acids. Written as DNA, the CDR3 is TGTGCCAGCAGTTTAGCGGGGGGAACGGCAGATACGCAGTATTTT. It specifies CASSLAGGTADTQYF.

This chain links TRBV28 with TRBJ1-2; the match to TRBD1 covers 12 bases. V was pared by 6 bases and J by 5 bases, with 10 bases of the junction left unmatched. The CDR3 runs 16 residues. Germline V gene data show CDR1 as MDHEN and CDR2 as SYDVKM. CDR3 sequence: CASSYPGTGGLYGYTF. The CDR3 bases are TGTGCCAGCAGCTACCCCGGGACAGGGGGCCTTTATGGCTACACCTTC.

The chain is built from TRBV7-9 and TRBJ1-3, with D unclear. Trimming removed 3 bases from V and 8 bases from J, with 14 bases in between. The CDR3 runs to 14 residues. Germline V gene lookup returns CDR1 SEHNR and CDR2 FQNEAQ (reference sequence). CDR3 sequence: CASSFPPRVDTIYF. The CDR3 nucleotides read TGTGCCAGCAGCTTCCCACCGAGGGTTGACACCATATATTTT.

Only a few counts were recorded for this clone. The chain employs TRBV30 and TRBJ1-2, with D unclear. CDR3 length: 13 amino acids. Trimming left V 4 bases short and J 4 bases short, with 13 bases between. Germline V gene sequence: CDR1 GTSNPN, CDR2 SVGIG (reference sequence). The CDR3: CAWTGLATYGYTF. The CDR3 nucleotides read TGTGCCTGGACCGGACTGGCAACCTATGGCTACACCTTC.

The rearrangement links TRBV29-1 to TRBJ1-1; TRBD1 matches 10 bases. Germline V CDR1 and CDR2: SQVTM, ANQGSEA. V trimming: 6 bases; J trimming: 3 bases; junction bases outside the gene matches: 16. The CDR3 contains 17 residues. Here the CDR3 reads CSVRRDRGLVGDTEAFF. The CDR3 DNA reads TGCAGCGTGAGGCGTGACAGGGGGCTCGTGGGCGACACTGAAGCTTTCTTT.

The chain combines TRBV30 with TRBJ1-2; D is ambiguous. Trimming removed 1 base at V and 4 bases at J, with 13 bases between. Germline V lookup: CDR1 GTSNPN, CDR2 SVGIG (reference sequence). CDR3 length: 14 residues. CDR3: CAWSGPGTFYGYTF. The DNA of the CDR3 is TGTGCCTGGAGTGGGCCGGGAACGTTCTATGGCTACACCTTC.

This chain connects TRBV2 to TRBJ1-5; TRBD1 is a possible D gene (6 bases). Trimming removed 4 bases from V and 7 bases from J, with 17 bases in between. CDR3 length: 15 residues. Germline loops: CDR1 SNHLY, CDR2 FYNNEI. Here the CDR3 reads CASSAGTKARQPQHF. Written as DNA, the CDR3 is TGTGCCAGCAGTGCCGGGACAAAGGCGAGGCAGCCCCAGCATTTT.

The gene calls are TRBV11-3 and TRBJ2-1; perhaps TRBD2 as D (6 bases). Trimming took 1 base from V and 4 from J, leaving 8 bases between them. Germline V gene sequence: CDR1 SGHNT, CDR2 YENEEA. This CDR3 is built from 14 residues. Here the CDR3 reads CASSLGGTYNEQFF. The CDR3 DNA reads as TGTGCCAGCAGCTTAGGCGGGACTTACAATGAGCAGTTCTTC.

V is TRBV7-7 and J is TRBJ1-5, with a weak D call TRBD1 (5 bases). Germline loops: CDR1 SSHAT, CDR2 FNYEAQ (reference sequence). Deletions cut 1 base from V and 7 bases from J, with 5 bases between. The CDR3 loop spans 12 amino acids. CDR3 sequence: CASSLGGQPQHF. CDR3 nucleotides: TGTGCCAGCAGCTTAGGGGGCCAGCCCCAGCATTTT. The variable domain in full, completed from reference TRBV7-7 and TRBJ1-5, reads GAGVSQSPRYKVTKRGQDVTLRCDPISSHATLYWYQQALGQGPEFLTYFNYEAQPDKSGLPSDRFSAERPEGSISTLTIQRTEQRDSAMYRCASSLGGQPQHFGDGTRLSIL.

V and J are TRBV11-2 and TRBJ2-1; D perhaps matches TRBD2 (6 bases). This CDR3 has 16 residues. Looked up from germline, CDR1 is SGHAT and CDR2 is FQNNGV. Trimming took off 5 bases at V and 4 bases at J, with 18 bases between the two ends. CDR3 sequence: CASSKAGGGVYNEQFF. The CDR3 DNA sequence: TGTGCCAGCAGCAAGGCAGGCGGAGGGGTTTACAATGAGCAGTTCTTC.

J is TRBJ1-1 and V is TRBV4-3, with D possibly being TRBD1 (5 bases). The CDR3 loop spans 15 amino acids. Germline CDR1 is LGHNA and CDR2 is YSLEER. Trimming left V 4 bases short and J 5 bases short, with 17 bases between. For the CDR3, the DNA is TGCGCCAGCAGCCCAACTGGGGGGTGGAGGACTGAAGCTTTCTTT. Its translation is CASSPTGGWRTEAFF.

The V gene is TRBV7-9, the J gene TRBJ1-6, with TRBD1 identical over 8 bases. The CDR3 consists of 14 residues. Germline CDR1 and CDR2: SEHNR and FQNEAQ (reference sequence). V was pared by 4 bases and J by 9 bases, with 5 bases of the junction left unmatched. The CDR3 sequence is CASSSGQGPSPLHF. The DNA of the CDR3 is TGTGCCAGCAGCTCTGGACAGGGACCTTCACCCCTCCACTTT.